This T cell receptor beta chain was obtained from a study of shared clonotypes between healthy human individuals. Findings and limits, study-wide: Clonotypes not shared had lower generation probabilities than those common to all four donors.

CDR1 is MNHNS and CDR2 is SASEGT in the germline V gene. V lost 2 bases to trimming and J lost 4 bases, with 6 bases between them. This CDR3 has 14 amino acids. TCRdb keeps only in-frame clones here, not all; method: immunoSEQ multiplex PCR. Altogether about 110,000 clones are present, roughly 70% being singletons, with the ten largest covering around 26%. Only a few counts were recorded for this clone. The antigen is not known. Specimen: memory CD8+ T cells sorted from blood. Subset here: CD45RO+ cells pooled with CCR7-negative TemRA cells. The genes are TRBV6-1 and TRBJ2-6, with D unresolved. The source is a woman younger than 45 in good health. The CDR3 DNA follows: TGTGCCAGCAGTGAATCAGACGGGGCCAACGTCCTGACTTTC. Its protein is CASSESDGANVLTF.